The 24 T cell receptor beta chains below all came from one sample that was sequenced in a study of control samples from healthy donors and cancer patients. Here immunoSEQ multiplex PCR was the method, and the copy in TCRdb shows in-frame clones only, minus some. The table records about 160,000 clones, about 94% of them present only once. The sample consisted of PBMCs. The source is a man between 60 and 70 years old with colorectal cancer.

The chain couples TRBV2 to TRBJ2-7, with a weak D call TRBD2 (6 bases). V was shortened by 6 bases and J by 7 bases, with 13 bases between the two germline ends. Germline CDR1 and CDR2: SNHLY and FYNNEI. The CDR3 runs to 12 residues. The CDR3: CASSERDWEQYF. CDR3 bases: TGTGCCAGCAGCGAACGGGACTGGGAGCAGTACTTC.

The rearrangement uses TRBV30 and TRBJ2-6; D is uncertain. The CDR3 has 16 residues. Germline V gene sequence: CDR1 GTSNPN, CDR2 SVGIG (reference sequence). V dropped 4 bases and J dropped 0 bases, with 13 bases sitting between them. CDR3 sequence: CAWIKALGSGANVLTF. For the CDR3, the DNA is TGTGCCTGGATTAAGGCCCTCGGCTCTGGGGCCAACGTCCTGACTTTC.

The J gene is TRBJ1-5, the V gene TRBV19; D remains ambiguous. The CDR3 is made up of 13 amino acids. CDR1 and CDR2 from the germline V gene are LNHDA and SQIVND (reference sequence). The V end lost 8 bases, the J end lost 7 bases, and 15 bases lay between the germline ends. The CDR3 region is CASRWGGGQPQHF. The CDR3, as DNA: TGTGCCAGTCGGTGGGGTGGCGGGCAGCCCCAGCATTTT.

CDR3 coding DNA: TGTGCCAGCAGTTTATCCCCAACCCCGGACAGCCGCTATGGCTACACCTTC. Translation gives CASSLSPTPDSRYGYTF. The genes are TRBV27 and TRBJ1-2; perhaps TRBD1 as D (6 bases). This CDR3 contains 17 residues. The V end was cut by 0 bases, the J end by 4 bases, with 18 bases between. Germline V lookup: CDR1 MNHEY, CDR2 SMNVEV (reference sequence).

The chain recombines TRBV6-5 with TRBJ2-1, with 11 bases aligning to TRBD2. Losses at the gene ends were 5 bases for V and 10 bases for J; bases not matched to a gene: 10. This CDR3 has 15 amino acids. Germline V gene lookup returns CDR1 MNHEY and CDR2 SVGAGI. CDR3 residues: CASSKGLAVAGEQFF. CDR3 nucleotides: TGTGCCAGCAGTAAGGGACTAGCGGTCGCCGGGGAGCAGTTCTTC.

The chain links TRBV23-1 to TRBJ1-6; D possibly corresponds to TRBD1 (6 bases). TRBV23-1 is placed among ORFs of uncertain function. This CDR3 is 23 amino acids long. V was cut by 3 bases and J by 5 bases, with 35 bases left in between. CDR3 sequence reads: CASSHSPLQGAGGMDSDNSPLHF. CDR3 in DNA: TGCGCCAGCAGTCACTCCCCTTTACAGGGCGCGGGCGGAATGGATTCCGATAATTCACCCCTCCACTTT.

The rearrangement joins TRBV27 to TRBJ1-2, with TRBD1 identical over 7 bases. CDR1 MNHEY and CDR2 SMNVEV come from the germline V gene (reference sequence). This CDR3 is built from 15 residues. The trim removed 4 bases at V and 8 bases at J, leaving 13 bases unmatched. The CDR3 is CASSWTGLLARGYTF. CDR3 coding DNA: TGTGCCAGCAGTTGGACAGGACTACTTGCCCGGGGCTACACCTTC.

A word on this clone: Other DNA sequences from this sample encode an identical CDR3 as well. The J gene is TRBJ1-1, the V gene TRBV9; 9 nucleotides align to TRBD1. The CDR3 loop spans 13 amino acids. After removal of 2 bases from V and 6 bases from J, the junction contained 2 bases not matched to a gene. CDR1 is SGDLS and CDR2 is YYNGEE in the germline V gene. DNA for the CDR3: TGTGCCAGCAGCGTCACAGGGGGCCCTGAAGCTTTCTTT. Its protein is CASSVTGGPEAFF.

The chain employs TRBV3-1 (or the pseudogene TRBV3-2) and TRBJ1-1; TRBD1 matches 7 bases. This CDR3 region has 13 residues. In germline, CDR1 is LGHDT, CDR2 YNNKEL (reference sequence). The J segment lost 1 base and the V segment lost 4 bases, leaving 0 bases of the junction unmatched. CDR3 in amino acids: CASSRQGNTEAFF. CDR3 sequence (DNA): TGTGCCAGCAGCCGACAGGGGAACACTGAAGCTTTCTTT.

DNA for the CDR3: TGTGCCAGCAGCTTAAAGGTGGCGAATCAGCCCCAGCATTTT. This encodes CASSLKVANQPQHF. This chain joins TRBV7-2 and TRBJ1-5; D call uncertain. The CDR3 totals 14 residues. V was shortened by 2 bases and J by 4 bases, with 9 bases between the two germline ends. CDR1 and CDR2 from the germline V gene are SGHTA and FQGNSA.

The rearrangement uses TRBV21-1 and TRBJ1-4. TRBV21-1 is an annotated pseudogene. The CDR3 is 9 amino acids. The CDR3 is CAQEGKLFF. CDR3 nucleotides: TGTGCCCAGGAGGGGAAACTGTTTTTT.

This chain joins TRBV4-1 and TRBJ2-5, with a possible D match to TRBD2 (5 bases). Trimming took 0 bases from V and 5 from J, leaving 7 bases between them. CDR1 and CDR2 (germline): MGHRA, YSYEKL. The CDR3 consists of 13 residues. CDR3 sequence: CASSQDRGETQYF. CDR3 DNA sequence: TGCGCCAGCAGCCAAGATCGGGGTGAGACCCAGTACTTC.

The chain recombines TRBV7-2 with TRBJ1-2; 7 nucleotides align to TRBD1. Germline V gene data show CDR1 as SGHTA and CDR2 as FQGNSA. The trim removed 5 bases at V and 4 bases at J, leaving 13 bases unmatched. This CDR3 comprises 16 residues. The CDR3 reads CASSGYRQGTSYGYTF. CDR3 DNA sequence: TGTGCCAGCAGCGGCTATAGACAGGGTACCTCCTATGGCTACACCTTC.

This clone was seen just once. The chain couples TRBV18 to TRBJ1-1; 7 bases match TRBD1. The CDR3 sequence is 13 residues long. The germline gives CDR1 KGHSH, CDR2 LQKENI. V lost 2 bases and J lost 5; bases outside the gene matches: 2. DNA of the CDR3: TGTGCCAGCTCACCAGCAGGGGGGACTGAAGCTTTCTTT. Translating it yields CASSPAGGTEAFF.

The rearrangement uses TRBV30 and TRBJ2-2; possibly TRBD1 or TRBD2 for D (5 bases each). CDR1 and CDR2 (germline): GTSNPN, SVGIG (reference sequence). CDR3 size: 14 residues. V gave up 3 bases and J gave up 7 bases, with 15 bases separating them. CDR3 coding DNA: TGTGCCTGGAGCGGGGCCCTTGGGAGCGGGGAGCTGTTTTTT. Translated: CAWSGALGSGELFF.

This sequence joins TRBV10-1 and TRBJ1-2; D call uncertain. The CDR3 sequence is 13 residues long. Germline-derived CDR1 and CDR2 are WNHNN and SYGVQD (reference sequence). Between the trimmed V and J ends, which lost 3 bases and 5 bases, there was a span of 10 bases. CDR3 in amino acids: CASSDGTEYGYTF. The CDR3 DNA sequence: TGCGCCAGCAGTGATGGTACAGAGTATGGCTACACCTTC.

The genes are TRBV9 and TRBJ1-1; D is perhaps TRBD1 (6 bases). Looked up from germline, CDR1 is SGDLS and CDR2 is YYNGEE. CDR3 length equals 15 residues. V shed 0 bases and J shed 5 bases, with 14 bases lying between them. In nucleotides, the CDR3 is TGTGCCAGCAGCGTAGAGGGGGGGGCTTGGACTGAAGCTTTCTTT. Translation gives CASSVEGGAWTEAFF. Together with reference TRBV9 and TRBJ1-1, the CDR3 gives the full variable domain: DSGVTQTPKHLITATGQRVTLRCSPRSGDLSVYWYQQSLDQGLQFLIQYYNGEERAKGNILERFSAQQFPDLHSELNLSSLELGDSALYFCASSVEGGAWTEAFFGQGTRLTVV.

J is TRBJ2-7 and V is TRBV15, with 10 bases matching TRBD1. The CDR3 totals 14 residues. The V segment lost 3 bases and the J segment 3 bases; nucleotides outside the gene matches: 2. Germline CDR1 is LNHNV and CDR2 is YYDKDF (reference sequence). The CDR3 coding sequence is TGTGCCACCAGCAGGAGGACAGGGGGCTACGAGCAGTACTTC. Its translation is CATSRRTGGYEQYF.

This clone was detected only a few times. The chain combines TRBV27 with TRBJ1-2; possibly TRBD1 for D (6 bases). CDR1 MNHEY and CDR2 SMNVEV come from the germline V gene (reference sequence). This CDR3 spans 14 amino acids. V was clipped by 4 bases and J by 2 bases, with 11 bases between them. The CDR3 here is CASSSPGHNYGYTF. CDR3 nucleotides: TGTGCCAGCAGTTCCCCGGGACACAACTATGGCTACACCTTC.

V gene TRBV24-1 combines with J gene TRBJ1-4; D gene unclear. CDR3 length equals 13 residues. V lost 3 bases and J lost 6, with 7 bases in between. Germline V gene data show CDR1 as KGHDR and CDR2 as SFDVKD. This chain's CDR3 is CATSDDSHEKLFF. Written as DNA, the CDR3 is TGTGCCACCAGTGATGATTCGCATGAAAAACTGTTTTTT.

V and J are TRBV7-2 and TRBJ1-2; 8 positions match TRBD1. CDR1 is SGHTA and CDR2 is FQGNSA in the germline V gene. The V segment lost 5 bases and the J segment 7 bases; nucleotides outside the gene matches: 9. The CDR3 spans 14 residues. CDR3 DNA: TGTGCCAGCAGCCCTCAGGACAGGGCGGGTGGCTACACCTTC. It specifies CASSPQDRAGGYTF.

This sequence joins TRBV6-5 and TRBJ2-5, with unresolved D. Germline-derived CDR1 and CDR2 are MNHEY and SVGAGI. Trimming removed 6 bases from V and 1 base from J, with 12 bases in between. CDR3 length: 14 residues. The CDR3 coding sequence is TGTGCCAGCAGCCTCCGGCGGACCCAAGAGACCCAGTACTTC. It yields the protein CASSLRRTQETQYF.

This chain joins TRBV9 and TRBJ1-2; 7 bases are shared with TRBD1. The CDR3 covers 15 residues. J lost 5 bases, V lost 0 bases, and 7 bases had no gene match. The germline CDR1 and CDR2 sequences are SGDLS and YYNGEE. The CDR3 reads CASSVARQGVYGYTF. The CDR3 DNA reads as TGTGCCAGCAGCGTAGCGAGACAGGGAGTGTATGGCTACACCTTC.

CDR3: CASSGRDFTDTQYF. The CDR3 DNA sequence: TGTGCCAGCAGCGGTAGGGATTTCACAGATACGCAGTATTTT. V is TRBV9 and J is TRBJ2-3; unclear D gene. V shed 3 bases and J shed 2 bases, with 10 bases lying between them. The CDR3 has 14 residues. Germline V CDR1 and CDR2: SGDLS, YYNGEE.